The rows below give T cell receptor beta chains drawn from one sample of a study of response to subunit inactivated influenza vaccine. In TCRdb, the RT-PCR reads were re-called with MiXCR into one record per CDR3 protein. The sample lists 750,000 to 850,000 distinct CDR3 sequences; approximately 17% were seen once. The sequences come from PBMCs from blood, collected roughly 5 days after vaccination. These TCRs come from a man aged 45-65 years who received an inactivated influenza vaccine. Both conserved end residues are part of each CDR3. Fields, in order: D gene, V gene, J gene, clone size, CDR3 DNA, CDR3 protein. The D gene is left open where the match is weak. Size tells how often a clone was seen (once, few, many) or the class of an expanded clone, and some rows leave it out.

>.|TRBV7-8|TRBJ2-3|few
TGTGCCAGCAGATCGCACAAGGCAGATACGCAGTATTTT
CASRSHKADTQYF
>.|TRBV9|TRBJ2-3|.
TGTGCCAGCAGCGTAGTCGGGATCGCAGATACGCAGTATTTT
CASSVVGIADTQYF
>TRBD1|TRBV6-2/TRBV6-3|TRBJ1-5|few
TGTGCCAGCAGTTACTATCTGGGACAGGGGGACAATCAGCCCCAGCATTTT
CASSYYLGQGDNQPQHF
>.|TRBV20-1|TRBJ1-6|many
TGCAGTGCTAGAGGAATGGACAGAAATTCACCCCTCCACTTT
CSARGMDRNSPLHF
>.|TRBV11-2|TRBJ2-2|few
TGTGCCAGCAGCACCCCGGTGTCGAACACCGGGGAGCTGTTTTTT
CASSTPVSNTGELFF
>TRBD2|TRBV6-2/TRBV6-3|TRBJ2-1|.
TGTGCCAGCAGTTACTCAAGCGGGGGGGCCAACAATGAGCAGTTCTTC
CASSYSSGGANNEQFF
>TRBD2|TRBV20-1|TRBJ2-3|few
TGCAGTGCTAGAGATCGGGGGAGGGCCTCCGATACGCAGTATTTT
CSARDRGRASDTQYF
>TRBD2|TRBV6-2/TRBV6-3|TRBJ2-7|few
TGTGCCAGCAGCAGCCTAAAGACTAGCGGGAGGCGGGAGCAGTACTTC
CASSSLKTSGRREQYF
>.|TRBV5-1|TRBJ2-1|many
TGCGCCAGCAGCCAGGGAAGAAGCGATGAGCAGTTCTTC
CASSQGRSDEQFF
>TRBD2|TRBV20-1|TRBJ2-3|.
TGCAGTGCTAGCGGCGGGACTAGCGGGGGCCTTCTCACAGATACGCAGTATTTT
CSASGGTSGGLLTDTQYF